The T cell receptor beta chain described here comes from a study of siplizumab effects on memory and regulatory T cells. Germline assignment: CDR1 LNHNV and CDR2 YYDKDF (reference sequence). Trimming removed 3 bases at V and 0 bases at J, with 11 bases between. The CDR3 spans 15 residues. Repertoires were generated with immunoSEQ multiplex PCR, while TCRdb's copy carries only in-frame clones and drops some. The sample holds roughly 93,000 clones, around 94% seen once. The gene calls are TRBV15 and TRBJ2-5, with D perhaps matching TRBD2 (6 bases). Sequences were obtained from non-Treg CD4+ T cells sorted from blood. The sequence came from a human donor in good health. This CDR3 is CATSSGGENQETQYF. The CDR3 DNA is TGTGCCACCAGCAGCGGGGGTGAAAACCAAGAGACCCAGTACTTC.